A single sample gave rise to the 3 T cell receptor beta chains below, sequenced in a study of T cells after yellow fever vaccination. Each CDR3 protein gets one entry after TCRdb re-called the 5' RACE reads with MiXCR. This table has approximately 110,000 distinct CDR3 sequences, under 9% appearing once. Sequenced here: CD8+ T cells sorted from PBMCs, sampled 45 days after the yellow fever booster vaccination. The receptor source for this set is a man aged 25-45 years who received the YFV17D yellow fever vaccine.

This clonotype has ten or more counts. This chain links TRBV20-1 with TRBJ2-1; D could derive from TRBD1 or TRBD2 (6 bases each). Germline CDR1 is DFQATT and CDR2 is SNEGSKA (reference sequence). The CDR3 covers 12 residues. Trimming took off 4 bases at V and 7 bases at J, with 11 bases between the two ends. The CDR3 nucleotides are TGCAGTGCTACGACTAGGGGGAATGAGCAGTTCTTC. It specifies CSATTRGNEQFF.

This clonotype was counted only a few times. The genes are TRBV20-1 and TRBJ2-3, with 9 bases lining up with TRBD2. Germline V gene data show CDR1 as DFQATT and CDR2 as SNEGSKA (reference sequence). The CDR3 totals 14 residues. The trim removed 3 bases at V and 1 base at J, leaving 2 bases unmatched. CDR3 sequence: CSARGGRGTDTQYF. The DNA for the CDR3 is TGCAGTGCTAGGGGCGGGAGGGGCACAGATACGCAGTATTTT.

The V and J genes are TRBV2 and TRBJ2-4; TRBD1 might be the D (5 bases). Deletions cut 4 bases from V and 4 bases from J, with 11 bases between. Germline V gives CDR1 SNHLY, CDR2 FYNNEI. The CDR3 covers 14 residues. The DNA of the CDR3 is TGTGCCAGCAGTGGTGGACAAGGGAAAAACATTCAGTACTTC. Residues: CASSGGQGKNIQYF.